A selection of T cell receptor beta chains follows, all from one sample in a study of shared clonotypes between healthy human individuals. Assay used: immunoSEQ multiplex PCR; TCRdb lists only in-frame clones, some missing. The sample gives some 900,000 clones, 60% to 85% of which show up once; about 1.5% is in the top ten. The material sequenced was memory CD4+ T cells sorted from blood. Receptors were obtained from a man in his late teens or twenties in good health. Each CDR3 is given with its conserved first and last residue. D genes are given only for firm matches. Clone size appears in some rows only: once, few, many, or a class for an expanded clone.

v_gene	d_gene	abundance	j_gene	CDR3aa	CDR3nt
TRBV5-4	TRBD1	-	TRBJ2-5	CASSLAAGQGPQETQYF	TGTGCCAGCAGCTTGGCCGCGGGACAGGGGCCCCAAGAGACCCAGTACTTC
TRBV11-2	-	once	TRBJ2-3	CASSLRDGPTDTQYF	TGTGCCAGCAGCTTAAGGGATGGGCCCACAGATACGCAGTATTTT
TRBV27	TRBD2	-	TRBJ2-7	CASSSSGTSSYEQYF	TGTGCCAGCAGTTCATCCGGGACTAGCAGCTACGAGCAGTACTTC
TRBV11-2	TRBD2	-	TRBJ2-7	CASSLGASGMHEQYF	TGTGCCAGCAGCTTAGGGGCTAGCGGGATGCACGAGCAGTACTTC
TRBV7-9	TRBD2	-	TRBJ2-1	CASSFPSSRLAGGKEQFF	TGTGCCAGCAGCTTCCCCTCATCCCGACTAGCGGGAGGAAAAGAGCAGTTCTTC
TRBV21-1	-	few	TRBJ1-2	CARAPISTVYGYTF	TGTGCCAGAGCGCCCATCTCGACAGTCTATGGCTACACCTTC
TRBV27	TRBD2	-	TRBJ2-7	CASSSRPGGGPHEQYF	TGTGCCAGCAGTTCACGGCCCGGGGGAGGGCCCCACGAGCAGTACTTC
TRBV4-1	TRBD1	-	TRBJ1-5	CASSQAETGGRPQHF	TGCGCCAGCAGCCAAGCGGAGACAGGGGGTCGTCCCCAGCATTTT
TRBV10-3	TRBD1	once	TRBJ2-2	CASLPGQGQAGELFF	TGTGCCTCCCTCCCGGGACAGGGGCAAGCCGGGGAGCTGTTTTTT
TRBV13	-	-	TRBJ2-1	CASSPPRGGRYNEQFF	TGTGCCAGCAGCCCCCCTCGCGGGGGCCGTTACAATGAGCAGTTCTTC
TRBV5-6	-	-	TRBJ1-5	CASSQGYSNQPQHF	TGTGCCAGCAGCCAGGGTTATAGCAATCAGCCCCAGCATTTT
TRBV19	TRBD2	-	TRBJ2-1	CASRASSGRVYEQFF	TGTGCCAGTAGGGCCTCTAGCGGGAGGGTCTATGAGCAGTTCTTC
TRBV9	TRBD2	-	TRBJ2-7	CASSATGTSGSYEQYF	TGTGCCAGCAGCGCAACCGGGACTAGCGGGAGCTACGAGCAGTACTTC
TRBV28	TRBD1	-	TRBJ2-5	CASRLTGTGGETQYF	TGTGCCAGCAGACTAACCGGGACAGGAGGAGAGACCCAGTACTTC
TRBV4-1	TRBD1	-	TRBJ2-5	CASSRRQGAGETQYF	TGCGCCAGCAGCAGACGACAGGGGGCTGGGGAGACCCAGTACTTC
TRBV5-1	-	-	TRBJ2-3	CASSWGSTDTQYF	TGCGCCAGCAGCTGGGGTAGCACAGATACGCAGTATTTT
TRBV10-3	-	-	TRBJ2-6	CAISAQGSPGANVLTF	TGTGCCATCAGTGCGCAGGGGAGCCCTGGGGCCAACGTCCTGACTTTC
TRBV15	-	-	TRBJ1-4	CATTKDSTNEKLFF	TGTGCCACCACAAAAGACAGTACTAATGAAAAACTGTTTTTT
TRBV4-1	-	-	TRBJ2-5	CASSQVSFGDSRETQYF	TGCGCCAGCAGCCAAGTAAGTTTCGGGGATTCGAGAGAGACCCAGTACTTC
TRBV7-8	TRBD1	-	TRBJ1-5	CASSNDRVPRQPQHF	TGTGCCAGCAGCAATGACAGGGTTCCTCGTCAGCCCCAGCATTTT
TRBV12-5	-	-	TRBJ2-5	CASGLVRILGTPGLVETQYF	TGTGCTAGTGGTTTGGTACGGATTTTAGGGACACCCGGGCTGGTGGAGACCCAGTACTTC
TRBV7-2	TRBD2	-	TRBJ2-3	CASSLASLAGGPTDTQYF	TGTGCCAGCAGCTTAGCGTCTCTGGCGGGAGGGCCCACAGATACGCAGTATTTT
TRBV14	-	-	TRBJ2-3	CASSTWTHTDTQYF	TGTGCCAGCAGCACATGGACACACACAGATACGCAGTATTTT
TRBV11-1	-	-	TRBJ1-1	CASSLGTSYTEAFF	TGTGCCAGCAGCTTAGGGACCTCATACACTGAAGCTTTCTTT
TRBV11-2	-	-	TRBJ2-2	CASSLARGTAGELFF	TGTGCCAGCAGCTTAGCTAGGGGTACGGCCGGGGAGCTGTTTTTT
TRBV11-2	-	-	TRBJ1-3	CASRPSGSGNTIYF	TGTGCCAGCAGGCCTTCGGGGTCTGGAAACACCATATATTTT
TRBV20-1	-	few	TRBJ1-1	CSASDLGAAFF	TGCAGTGCTTCCGATTTGGGTGCAGCTTTCTTT
TRBV5-1	-	-	TRBJ2-1	CASSFPLSKGSYNEQFF	TGCGCCAGCAGCTTCCCACTCAGCAAGGGATCCTACAATGAGCAGTTCTTC
TRBV6-6	TRBD2	-	TRBJ2-7	CASQRGSSYEQYF	TGTGCCAGTCAGCGGGGTAGCTCCTACGAGCAGTACTTC
TRBV19	-	-	TRBJ1-6	CASSMGDIDSPLHF	TGTGCCAGTAGTATGGGTGACATAGATTCACCCCTCCACTTT
TRBV5-4	TRBD2	-	TRBJ2-7	CASSREGPSYEQYF	TGTGCCAGCAGCAGGGAGGGTCCCTCCTACGAGCAGTACTTC